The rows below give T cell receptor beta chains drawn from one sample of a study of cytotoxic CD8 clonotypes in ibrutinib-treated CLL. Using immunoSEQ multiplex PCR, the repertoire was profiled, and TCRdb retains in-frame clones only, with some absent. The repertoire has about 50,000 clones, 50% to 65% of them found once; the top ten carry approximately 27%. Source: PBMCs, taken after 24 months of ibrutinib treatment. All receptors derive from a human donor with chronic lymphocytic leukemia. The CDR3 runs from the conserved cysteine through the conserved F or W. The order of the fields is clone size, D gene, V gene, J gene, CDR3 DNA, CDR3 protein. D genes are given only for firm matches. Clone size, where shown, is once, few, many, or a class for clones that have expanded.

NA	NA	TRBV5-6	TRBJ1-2	TGTGCCAGCAGCTTAGGCAGGGGTATGGCCTATGGCTACACCTTC	CASSLGRGMAYGYTF
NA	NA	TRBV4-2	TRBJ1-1	TGTGCCAGCAGCCAAGAAGGGGTTGTCCCTGAAGCTTTCTTT	CASSQEGVVPEAFF
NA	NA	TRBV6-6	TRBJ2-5	TGTGCCAGCAGTTACAACCCGGAGACCCAGTACTTC	CASSYNPETQYF
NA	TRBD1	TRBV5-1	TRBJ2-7	TGCGCCAGCGCTGGGACAGGGGATTTAGGAGTTACCTACGAGCAGTACTTC	CASAGTGDLGVTYEQYF
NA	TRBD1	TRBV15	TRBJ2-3	TGTGCCACCAGCTCCCAGGGGGCGGAAGATACGCAGTATTTT	CATSSQGAEDTQYF
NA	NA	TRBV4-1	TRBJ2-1	TGCGCCAGCAGCCAAGAAGTACTAGGAGCGTACAATGAGCAGTTCTTC	CASSQEVLGAYNEQFF
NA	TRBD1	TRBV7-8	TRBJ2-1	TGTGCCAGCAGCCGTACCGGGACAGGGGGCCCCCTCTCCTACAATGAGCAGTTCTTC	CASSRTGTGGPLSYNEQFF
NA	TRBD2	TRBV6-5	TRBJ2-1	TGTGCCAGCAGTTACACCCCGGGACTAGAAAATGAGCAGTTCTTC	CASSYTPGLENEQFF
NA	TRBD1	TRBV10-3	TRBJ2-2	TGTGCCATCAGGGGACAGGGGGCAAACACCGGGGAGCTGTTTTTT	CAIRGQGANTGELFF
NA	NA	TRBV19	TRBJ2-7	TGTGCCAGTAGTATCTCATGGGACGAGCAGTACTTC	CASSISWDEQYF
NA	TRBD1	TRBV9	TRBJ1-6	TGTGCCAGCAGCGCAGGGGGTAGAGGATCACCCCTCCACTTT	CASSAGGRGSPLHF
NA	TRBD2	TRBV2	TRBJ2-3	TGTGCCAGCAGGGGCGGGGGAGATACGCAGTATTTT	CASRGGGDTQYF
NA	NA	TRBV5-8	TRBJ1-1	TGTGCCAGCAGCTCCGGACAGACCACCGAAAGTGAAGCTTTCTTT	CASSSGQTTESEAFF
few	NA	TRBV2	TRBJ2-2	TGTGCCAGCAGCTGGGCCTCGAACACCGGGGAGCTGTTTTTT	CASSWASNTGELFF
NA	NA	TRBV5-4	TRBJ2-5	TGTGCCAGCAGCTTCCCCGTCTCCCCAGAGACCCAGTACTTC	CASSFPVSPETQYF
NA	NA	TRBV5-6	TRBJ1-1	TGTGCCAGCAGCTTGGTGGGTGGAGCCACTGAAGCTTTCTTT	CASSLVGGATEAFF
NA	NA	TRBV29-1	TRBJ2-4	TGCAGCGTTGCGGCAGTCCTCGGGGCCAAAAACATTCAGTACTTC	CSVAAVLGAKNIQYF
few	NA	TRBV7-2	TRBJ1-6	TGTGCCAGCAGCTTAGCCGCCGGCCTCTCGTCACCCCTCCACTTT	CASSLAAGLSSPLHF
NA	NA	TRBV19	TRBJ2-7	TGTGCCAGTAGTACGGCGGCAGGGGGGTACGAGCAGTACTTC	CASSTAAGGYEQYF
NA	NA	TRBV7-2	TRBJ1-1	TGTGCCAGCAGCTTAGCACAGGTGAACACTGAAGCTTTCTTT	CASSLAQVNTEAFF
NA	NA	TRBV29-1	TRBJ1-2	TGCAGCGTTGAAGATCGGGCGGCAAACTATGGCTACACCTTC	CSVEDRAANYGYTF
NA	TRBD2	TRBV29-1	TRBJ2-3	TGTAGCGTCCGCGGACTAGCGGGGCGCACAGATACGCAGTATTTT	CSVRGLAGRTDTQYF
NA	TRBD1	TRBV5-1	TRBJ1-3	TGCGCCAGCAGCTGGGGGACAGGAACTGGAAACACCATATATTTT	CASSWGTGTGNTIYF
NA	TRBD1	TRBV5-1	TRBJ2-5	TGCGCCAGCAGCTCGCAACCAGGGGGCTTGGAGACCCAGTACTTC	CASSSQPGGLETQYF
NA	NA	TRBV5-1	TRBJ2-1	TGCGCCAGCAGCCTGCAAGGTGATGGCTACAATGAGCAGTTCTTC	CASSLQGDGYNEQFF
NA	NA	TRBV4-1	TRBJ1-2	TGCGCCAGCAGCCAAGATGGCAGGGTCCATGGCTACACCTTC	CASSQDGRVHGYTF
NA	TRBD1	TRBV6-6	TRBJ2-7	TGTGCCAGCAGCCCCGGGACAGACGCCTCGGACTTC	CASSPGTDASDF
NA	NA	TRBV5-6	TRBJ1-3	TGTGCCAGCAGCTTGGTTGGGGGAACCATATATTTT	CASSLVGGTIYF
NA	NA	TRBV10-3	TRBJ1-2	TGTGCCATCAATCAGGGGTATGACTATGGCTACACCTTC	CAINQGYDYGYTF
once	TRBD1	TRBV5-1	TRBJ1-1	TGCGCCAGCAGCTCGTATGAAGACAGGGGGCGGACTGAAGCTTTCTTT	CASSSYEDRGRTEAFF
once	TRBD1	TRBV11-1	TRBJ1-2	TGTGCCAGCAGCCCCCGGACAGGGGCGGGATATGGCTACACCTTC	CASSPRTGAGYGYTF
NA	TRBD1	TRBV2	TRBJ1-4	TGTGCCAGCAAGACAGGGGACAGGGATGAAAAACTGTTTTTT	CASKTGDRDEKLFF
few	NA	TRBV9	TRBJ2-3	TGTGCCAGCAGCGTAGTGGTTAGTGGGGCTGGGACAGATACGCAGTATTTT	CASSVVVSGAGTDTQYF
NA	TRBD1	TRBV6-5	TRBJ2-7	TGTGCCAGCAGTGTGGCAGGGGGCACCTACGAGCAGTACTTC	CASSVAGGTYEQYF
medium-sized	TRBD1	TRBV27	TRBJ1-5	TGTGCCAGCAGCCCCGGGACAGGGACGATTCAGCCCCAGCATTTT	CASSPGTGTIQPQHF
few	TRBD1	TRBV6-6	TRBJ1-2	TGTGCCAGCAGCCAGCAGATGGACAGGCCGAGCTACACCTTC	CASSQQMDRPSYTF
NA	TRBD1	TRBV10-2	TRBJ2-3	TGCGCCAGCAGTCCGGACAGGGCTCGGACAGATACGCAGTATTTT	CASSPDRARTDTQYF
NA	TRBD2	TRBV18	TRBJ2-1	TGTGCCAGCTCACCCGGACTAGTAGGCAATGAGCAGTTCTTC	CASSPGLVGNEQFF
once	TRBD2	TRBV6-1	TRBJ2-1	TGTGCCAGCAGGACTAGCGGGGGGTCCTACAATGAGCAGTTCTTC	CASRTSGGSYNEQFF
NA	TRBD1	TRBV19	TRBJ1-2	TGTGCCAGTCGGTCCGTGAGGACAGGAGACTATGGCTACACCTTC	CASRSVRTGDYGYTF
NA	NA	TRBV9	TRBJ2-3	TGTGCCAGCAGCATACCTCGGGGAACTCCTGCTAGCACAGATACGCAGTATTTT	CASSIPRGTPASTDTQYF
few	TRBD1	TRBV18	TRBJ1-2	TGTGCCAGCTCAGAGACAGGGGGCCATGGCTACACCTTC	CASSETGGHGYTF
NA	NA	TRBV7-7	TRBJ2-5	TGTGCTAGCAGCTTATGGGGTAGAGGCTTCCAAGAGACCCAGTACTTC	CASSLWGRGFQETQYF
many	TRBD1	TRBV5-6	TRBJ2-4	TGTGCCAGCAGCTTGACCGGGACAGAAAACATTCAGTACTTC	CASSLTGTENIQYF
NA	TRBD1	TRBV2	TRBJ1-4	TGTGCCAGCAGTAGACAGGGGGAAGGGGAAAAACTGTTTTTT	CASSRQGEGEKLFF
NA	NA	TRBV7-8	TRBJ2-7	TGTGCCAGCAGCCCGAACACGGACAGCCCCTACGAGCAGTACTTC	CASSPNTDSPYEQYF
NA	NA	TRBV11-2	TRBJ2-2	TGTGCCAGCAGCACGACCCCCACCGGGGAGCTGTTTTTT	CASSTTPTGELFF